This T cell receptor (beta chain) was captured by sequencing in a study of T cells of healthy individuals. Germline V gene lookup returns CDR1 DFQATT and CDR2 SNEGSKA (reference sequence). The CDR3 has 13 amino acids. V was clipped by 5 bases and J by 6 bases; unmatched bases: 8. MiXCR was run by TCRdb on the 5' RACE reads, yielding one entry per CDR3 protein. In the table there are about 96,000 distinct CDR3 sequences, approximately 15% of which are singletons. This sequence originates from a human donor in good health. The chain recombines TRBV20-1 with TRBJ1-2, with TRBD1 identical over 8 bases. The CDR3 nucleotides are TGCAGTGCTCTACCGGGACAGGACAATGGCTACACCTTC. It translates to CSALPGQDNGYTF.